The sequence of this TCR beta chain was determined in a study of cytomegalovirus exposure and HLA in healthy donors. Findings and limits, study-wide: Associated with cytomegalovirus, according to the listing, were some 150 TCR beta chains. A later analysis linked a missense DCLRE1C variant to TCR beta V- and J-gene trimming.

The CDR3 is 15 residues long. V was pared by 3 bases and J by 0 bases, with 4 bases of the junction left unmatched. CDR1 is LGHNA and CDR2 is YSLEER in the germline V gene. With 60 Vbeta and 13 Jbeta primers, the PCR was carried out. The table came from immunoSEQ multiplex PCR; TCRdb's copy has only in-frame clones and leaves some out. The data contain about 130,000 clones, approximately 17% of them seen just once; the ten biggest clones take up approximately 2.9%. Nominally healthy donors were sampled, though unrecorded immune exposures were likely. This clone turned up a few times. Its target is not known.

This receptor was taken from a female donor in good health and CMV-seropositive. The chain links TRBV4-3 to TRBJ1-2, with 7 bases aligning to TRBD1. Sequenced material: PBMCs. CDR3 sequence reads: CASSHVQGTNYGYTF. The CDR3 DNA sequence: TGCGCCAGCAGCCACGTACAGGGGACTAACTATGGCTACACCTTC.